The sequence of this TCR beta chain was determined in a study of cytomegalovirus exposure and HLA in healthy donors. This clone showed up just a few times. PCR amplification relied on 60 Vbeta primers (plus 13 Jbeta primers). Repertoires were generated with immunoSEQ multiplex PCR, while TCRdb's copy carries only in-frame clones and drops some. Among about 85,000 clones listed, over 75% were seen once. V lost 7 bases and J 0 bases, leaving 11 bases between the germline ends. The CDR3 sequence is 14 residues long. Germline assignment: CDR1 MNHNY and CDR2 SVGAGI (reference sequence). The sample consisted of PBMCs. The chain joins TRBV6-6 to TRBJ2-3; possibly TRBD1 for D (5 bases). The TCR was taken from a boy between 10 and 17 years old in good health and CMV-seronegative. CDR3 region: CASTRQFSTDTQYF. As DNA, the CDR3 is TGTGCCAGCACCCGACAGTTTAGCACAGATACGCAGTATTTT.